This T cell receptor beta chain was sequenced during a study of shared clonotypes between healthy human individuals. The wider study: The study used three CD4 naive, three CD4 memory, two CD8 naive and one CD8 memory plate per donor. Study-wide points: The authors expected sequencing depth to affect clonotype sharing among donors. At large depth, rarefaction still showed sorted-subset sequencing to be incomplete.

Only in-frame clones appear in the TCRdb table, and some are missing; sequencing was by immunoSEQ multiplex PCR. There are 2 million to 2.5 million clones in the sample; approximately 94% occur only once, and 0.13% lies in the top ten. V lost 3 bases and J 2 bases, leaving 5 bases between the germline ends. The germline gives CDR1 SEHNR, CDR2 FQNEAQ (reference sequence). The CDR3 is made up of 14 amino acids. This clone was seen a single time. Antigen: not known. The rearrangement uses TRBV7-9 and TRBJ2-6; D uncertain. The sequence was obtained from a man younger than 35 in good health. The sample taken for sequencing was naive CD4+ T cells sorted from blood. The subset denotes: CD45RA+ positively selected. The CDR3 DNA is TGTGCCAGCAGCTTTAATCCTGGGGCCAACGTCCTGACTTTC. Its translation is CASSFNPGANVLTF.